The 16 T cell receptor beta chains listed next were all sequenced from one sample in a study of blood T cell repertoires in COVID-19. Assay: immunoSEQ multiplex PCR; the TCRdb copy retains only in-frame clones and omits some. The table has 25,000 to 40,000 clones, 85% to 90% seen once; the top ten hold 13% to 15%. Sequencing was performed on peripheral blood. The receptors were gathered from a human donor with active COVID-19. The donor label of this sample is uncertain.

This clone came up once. CDR3 loop: CASSLGGGVTDTQYF. DNA of the CDR3: TGTGCCAGCAGCTTAGGTGGCGGGGTTACCGATACGCAGTATTTT. The V call is TRBV7-3, the J call TRBJ2-3; D might be TRBD2 (6 bases). There are 15 residues in the CDR3. Germline CDR1 reads SGHTA; CDR2 reads FQGTGA. V was trimmed by 2 bases and J by 6 bases, leaving 15 bases between them. Variable domain in full (rest from reference TRBV7-3 and TRBJ2-3): GAGVSQTPSNKVTEKGKYVELRCDPISGHTALYWYRQSLGQGPEFLIYFQGTGAADDSGLPNDRFFAVRPEGSVSTLKIQRTERGDSAVYLCASSLGGGVTDTQYFGPGTRLTVL.

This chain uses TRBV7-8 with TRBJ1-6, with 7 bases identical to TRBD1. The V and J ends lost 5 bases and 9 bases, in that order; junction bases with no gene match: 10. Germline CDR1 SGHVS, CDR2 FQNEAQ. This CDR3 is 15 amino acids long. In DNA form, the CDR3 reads TGTGCCAGCAGCGATGCCGGGACAGTTGGTTCACCCCTCCACTTT. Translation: CASSDAGTVGSPLHF.

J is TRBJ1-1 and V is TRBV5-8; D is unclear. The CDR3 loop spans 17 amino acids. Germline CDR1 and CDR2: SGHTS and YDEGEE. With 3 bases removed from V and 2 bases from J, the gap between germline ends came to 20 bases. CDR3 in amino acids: CASSSLEAAYENTEAFF. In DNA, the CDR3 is TGTGCCAGCAGCTCGCTCGAGGCGGCGTACGAAAACACTGAAGCTTTCTTT.

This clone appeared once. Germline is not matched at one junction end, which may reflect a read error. In DNA form, the CDR3 reads TGTGCGAGCAGCAACAGGGGGCCGTGGGAGCAGTACTTC. This encodes CASSNRGPWEQYF. V and J are TRBV27 and TRBJ2-7; 9 bases agree with TRBD1. The CDR3 contains 13 residues. Germline CDR1 is MNHEY and CDR2 is SMNVEV (reference sequence).

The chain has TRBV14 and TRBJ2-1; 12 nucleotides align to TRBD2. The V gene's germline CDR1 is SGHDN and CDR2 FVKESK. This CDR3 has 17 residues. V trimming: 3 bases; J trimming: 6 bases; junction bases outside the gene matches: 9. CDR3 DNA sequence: TGTGCCAGCAGCCAGAGCAGGCTAGCGGGGGGGCGCAATGAGCAGTTCTTC. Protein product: CASSQSRLAGGRNEQFF.

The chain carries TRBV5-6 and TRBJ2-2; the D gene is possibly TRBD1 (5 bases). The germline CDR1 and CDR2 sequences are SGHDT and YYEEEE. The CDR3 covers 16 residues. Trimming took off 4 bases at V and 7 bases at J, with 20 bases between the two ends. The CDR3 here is CASSLGAGQRDGELFF. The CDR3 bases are TGTGCCAGCAGCCTTGGGGCAGGGCAAAGGGACGGGGAGCTGTTTTTT.

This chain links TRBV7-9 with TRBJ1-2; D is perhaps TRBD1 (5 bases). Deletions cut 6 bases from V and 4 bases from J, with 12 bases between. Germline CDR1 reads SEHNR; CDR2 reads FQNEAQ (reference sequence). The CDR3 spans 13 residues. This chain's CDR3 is CASSSGESYGYTF. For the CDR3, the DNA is TGTGCCAGCAGTTCGGGGGAAAGCTATGGCTACACCTTC.

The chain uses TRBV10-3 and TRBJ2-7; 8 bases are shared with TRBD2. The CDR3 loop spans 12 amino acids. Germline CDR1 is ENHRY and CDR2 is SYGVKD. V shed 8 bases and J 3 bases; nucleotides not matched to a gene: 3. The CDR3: CAISGGDYEQYF. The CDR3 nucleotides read TGTGCCATCTCGGGAGGGGACTACGAGCAGTACTTC.

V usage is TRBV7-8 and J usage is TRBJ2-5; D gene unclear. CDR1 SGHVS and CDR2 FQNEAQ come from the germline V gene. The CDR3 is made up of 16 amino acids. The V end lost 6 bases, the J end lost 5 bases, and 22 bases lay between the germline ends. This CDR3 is CASRRSAVYSMETQYF. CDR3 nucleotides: TGTGCCAGCAGGAGGTCGGCAGTTTATAGTATGGAGACCCAGTACTTC.

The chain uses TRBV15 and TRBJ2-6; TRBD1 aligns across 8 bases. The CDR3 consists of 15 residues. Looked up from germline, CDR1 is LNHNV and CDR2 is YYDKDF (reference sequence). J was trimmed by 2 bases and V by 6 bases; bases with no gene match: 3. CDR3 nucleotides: TGTGCCACCAGTCACAGGGGGGCTGGGGCCAACGTCCTGACTTTC. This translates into CATSHRGAGANVLTF.

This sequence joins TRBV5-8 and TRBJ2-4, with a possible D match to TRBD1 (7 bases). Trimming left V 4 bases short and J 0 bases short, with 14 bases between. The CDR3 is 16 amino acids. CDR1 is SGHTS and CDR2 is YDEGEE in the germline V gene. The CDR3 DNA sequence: TGTGCCAGCAGCGCGGGACAGACTCTAGCCAAAAACATTCAGTACTTC. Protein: CASSAGQTLAKNIQYF.

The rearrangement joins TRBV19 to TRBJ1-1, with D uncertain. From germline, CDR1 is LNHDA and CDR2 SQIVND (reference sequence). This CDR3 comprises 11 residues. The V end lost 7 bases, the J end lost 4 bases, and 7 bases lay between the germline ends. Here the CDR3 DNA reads TGTGCCAGTAAAGGGAGCACTGAAGCTTTCTTT. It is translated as CASKGSTEAFF.

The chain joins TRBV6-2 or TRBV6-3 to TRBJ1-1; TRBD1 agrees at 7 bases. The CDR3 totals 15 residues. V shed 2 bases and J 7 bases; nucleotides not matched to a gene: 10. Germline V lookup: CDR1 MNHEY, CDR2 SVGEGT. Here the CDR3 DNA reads TGTGCCAGCAGTTACCCCGGGACAGCGAGTATTGAAGCTTTCTTT. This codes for CASSYPGTASIEAFF.

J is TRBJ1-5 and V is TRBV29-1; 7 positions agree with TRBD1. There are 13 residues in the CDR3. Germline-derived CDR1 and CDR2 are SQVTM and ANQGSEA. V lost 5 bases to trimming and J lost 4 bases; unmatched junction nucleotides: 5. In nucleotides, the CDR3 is TGCAGCGTTTCAACAGGGGTAAATCAGCCCCAGCATTTT. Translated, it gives CSVSTGVNQPQHF.

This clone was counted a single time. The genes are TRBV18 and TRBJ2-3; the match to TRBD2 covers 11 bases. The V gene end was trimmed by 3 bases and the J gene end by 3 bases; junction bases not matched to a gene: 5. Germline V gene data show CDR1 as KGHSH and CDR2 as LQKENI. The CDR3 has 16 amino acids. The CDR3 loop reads CASSPQLAGGTDTQYF. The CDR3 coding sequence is TGTGCCAGCTCACCCCAATTAGCGGGGGGGACAGATACGCAGTATTTT. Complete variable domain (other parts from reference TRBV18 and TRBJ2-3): NAGVMQNPRHLVRRRGQEARLRCSPMKGHSHVYWYRQLPEEGLKFMVYLQKENIIDESGMPKERFSAEFPKEGPSILRIQQVVRGDSAAYFCASSPQLAGGTDTQYFGPGTRLTVL.

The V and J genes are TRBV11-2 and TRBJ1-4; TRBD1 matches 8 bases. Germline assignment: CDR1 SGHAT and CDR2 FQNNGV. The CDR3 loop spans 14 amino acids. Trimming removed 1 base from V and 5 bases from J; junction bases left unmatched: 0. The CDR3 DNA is TGTGCCAGCAGCTTAGGACAGGGGAATGAAAAACTGTTTTTT. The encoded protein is CASSLGQGNEKLFF.